This TCR beta chain derives from a study of technical replicates of blood from a handful of donors (dated by TCRdb to 2016 to 2017). On this clone: It lacks a known antigen. Within one base of it there is no much larger clone, and no base qualities were kept.

Library generation was performed with the immunoSEQ multiplex PCR assay. TCRdb took this table from immuneACCESS and kept in-frame rearrangements with V and J called. Such tables lack part of the clones; where checked against another copy, unresolved V genes explain under half of the gap, and the rest is unexplained. Here the sample has about 60,000 clones; almost 95% occur a single time. 4.3% of the sample goes to the ten largest clones. V is pared back by 7 bases and J by 5 bases, with 12 bases lying between the germline termini. The CDR3, cysteine through phenylalanine, is 13 amino acids long. The DNA shown is the 39-base CDR3, in frame from base 1. From the germline V gene (reference sequence), CDR1 is LNHNV and CDR2 is YYDKDF.

This chain is built from TRBV15 and TRBJ2-1; the D gene remains uncertain. Sequences were obtained from PBMCs. This sequence was found in a human donor in good health. Some clones in this sample may be carry-over from other donors' samples. CDR3 sequence: CATNRKDNNEQFF. At the DNA level, the sequence is TGTGCCACCAATCGTAAAGACAACAATGAGCAGTTCTTC.